Following are 7 T cell receptor beta chains from one sample sequenced in a study of shared clonotypes between healthy human individuals. Libraries were prepared by immunoSEQ multiplex PCR; TCRdb keeps only in-frame clonotypes and omits some of them. The table lists roughly 720,000 clones, about 90% of them singletons, with 30% to 35% in the top ten. The sample consisted of memory CD8+ T cells from PBMCs. The subset is: CD45RO+ cells pooled with CCR7-negative TemRA cells. These TCRs come from a man aged 18 to 29 in good health. Some clones in this sample may be carry-over from other donors' samples.

The V call is TRBV29-1, the J call TRBJ1-2; TRBD1 is a possible D gene (6 bases). Between the trimmed V and J ends, which lost 0 bases and 4 bases, there was a span of 15 bases. Germline V gene data show CDR1 as SQVTM and CDR2 as ANQGSEA. CDR3 size: 15 residues. The CDR3 is CSVEEWFRDTYGYTF. The DNA for the CDR3 is TGCAGCGTTGAAGAATGGTTCCGGGACACCTATGGCTACACCTTC.

This clone was picked up one time. The rearrangement links TRBV6-4 to TRBJ1-4; D is ambiguous. This CDR3 is built from 15 residues. Germline-derived CDR1 and CDR2 are MRHNA and SNTAGT. Trimming took 4 bases from V and 7 from J, leaving 16 bases between them. CDR3 loop: CASSGMVHWGEKLFF. DNA of the CDR3: TGTGCCAGCAGTGGCATGGTTCATTGGGGTGAAAAACTGTTTTTT.

There are a few counts of this clone. This chain joins TRBV29-1 and TRBJ1-1; tentative D call: TRBD1 (5 bases). This CDR3 region has 14 residues. Germline CDR1 and CDR2: SQVTM and ANQGSEA. V was shortened by 2 bases and J by 5 bases, with 15 bases between the two germline ends. The CDR3 region has the DNA TGCAGCGTTGAATTGCTAGGTGAGGGGACTGAAGCTTTCTTT. Translated, it gives CSVELLGEGTEAFF.

This clone was detected only a few times. The CDR3 DNA reads TGCAGCGTTGAGTCCGGTCTGAGCTCCTACGAGCAGTACTTC. Its translation: CSVESGLSSYEQYF. This chain joins TRBV29-1 and TRBJ2-7; D is undetermined. Deletions cut 3 bases from V and 0 bases from J, with 12 bases between. The germline V gene encodes CDR1 SQVTM and CDR2 ANQGSEA. The CDR3 extends over 14 amino acids.

This chain joins TRBV7-9 and TRBJ2-3, with TRBD2 matching 10 bases. CDR3 size: 15 residues. From germline, CDR1 is SEHNR and CDR2 FQNEAQ (reference sequence). With V trimmed by 8 bases and J by 0 bases, 5 bases remained unmatched. The CDR3 sequence: CASVGLAASTDTQYF. As DNA, the CDR3 is TGTGCCAGCGTCGGACTAGCGGCCAGCACAGATACGCAGTATTTT.

This clone was counted between two and nine times. CDR3 residues: CASSPSRRQKETQYF. The CDR3 DNA reads as TGTGCCAGCAGTCCCAGCCGCCGACAGAAAGAGACCCAGTACTTC. The gene calls are TRBV28 and TRBJ2-5, with D possibly being TRBD1 (5 bases). Trimming pared 5 bases from V and 3 bases from J, leaving 16 bases between. The CDR3 contains 15 residues. Germline V lookup: CDR1 MDHEN, CDR2 SYDVKM.

There are many counts of this clone. The rearrangement joins TRBV11-2 to TRBJ2-1, with 10 bases identical to TRBD2. Germline V gene sequence: CDR1 SGHAT, CDR2 FQNNGV. The J segment lost 7 bases and the V segment lost 5 bases, leaving 17 bases of the junction unmatched. The CDR3 is 18 amino acids. The CDR3 nucleotides are TGTGCCAGCAGCACATACAAGCGGGAGGGCCAGTCTTGGAATGAGCAGTTCTTC. Translation: CASSTYKREGQSWNEQFF.